Listed below are T cell receptor beta chains from one sample, sequenced in a study of cytomegalovirus exposure and HLA in healthy donors. Clones were read by immunoSEQ multiplex PCR, and TCRdb kept only the in-frame ones, dropping some. Of 80,000 to 100,000 clones listed, roughly 89% were seen once; the top ten hold under 4.5%. What was sequenced was PBMCs. The receptor source for this set is a woman between 25 and 40 years old in good health and CMV-seronegative. CDR3s include the opening cysteine and the closing phenylalanine or tryptophan. D genes are given only for firm matches. A row's size may be missing; if present it is once, few, many or a size class.

-	-	TRBV29-1	TRBJ2-6	12	CSVLGGANVLTF	TGCAGCGTACTCGGTGGGGCCAACGTCCTGACTTTC
-	-	TRBV27	TRBJ2-3	13	CASSFPFTDTQYF	TGTGCCAGCAGTTTTCCTTTCACAGATACGCAGTATTTT
TRBD2	-	TRBV6-5	TRBJ2-3	15	CASRISGGQVDTQYF	TGTGCCAGCAGGATTAGCGGGGGGCAGGTTGATACGCAGTATTTT
TRBD1	-	TRBV29-1	TRBJ1-4	13	CTPLGTGGKKLFF	TGCACCCCGCTGGGAACAGGGGGTAAAAAACTGTTTTTT
-	-	TRBV2	TRBJ2-1	15	CASRAGTLSYNEQFF	TGTGCCAGCAGGGCCGGGACTCTCTCCTACAATGAGCAGTTCTTC
TRBD2	-	TRBV5-1	TRBJ2-3	15	CASSDGTSGTDTQYF	TGCGCCAGCAGCGACGGGACTAGCGGCACAGATACGCAGTATTTT
-	-	TRBV4-2	TRBJ2-1	15	CASSVKQDSYNEQFF	TGTGCCAGCAGCGTAAAGCAGGACAGCTACAATGAGCAGTTCTTC
TRBD2	-	TRBV15	TRBJ2-1	19	CATSRDLTSGGSSYNEQFF	TGTGCCACCAGCAGAGATCTGACTAGCGGGGGAAGCTCCTACAATGAGCAGTTCTTC
-	-	TRBV5-1	TRBJ2-3	15	CASSLRQAGTDTQYF	TGCGCCAGCAGCTTGCGGCAGGCCGGCACAGATACGCAGTATTTT
TRBD1	-	TRBV2	TRBJ2-7	14	CASSDWTGAYEQYF	TGTGCCAGCAGTGATTGGACAGGGGCCTACGAGCAGTACTTC
TRBD1	-	TRBV6-1	TRBJ2-7	13	CASNRGIFYEQYF	TGTGCCAGTAACAGGGGTATTTTCTACGAGCAGTACTTC
-	-	TRBV7-2	TRBJ1-3	15	CASSSSGAQGNTIYF	TGTGCCAGCAGCTCATCAGGGGCCCAAGGAAACACCATATATTTT
TRBD1	-	TRBV7-9	TRBJ2-6	17	CASSPGDRGSGANVLTF	TGTGCCAGCAGCCCAGGGGACAGGGGCTCTGGGGCCAACGTCCTGACTTTC
-	-	TRBV2	TRBJ1-1	16	CASSEETGWMRAEAFF	TGTGCCAGCAGTGAAGAGACAGGTTGGATGCGAGCTGAAGCTTTCTTT
-	-	TRBV18	TRBJ1-2	14	CASSPPTDSYGYTF	TGTGCCAGCTCACCACCGACGGACAGCTATGGCTACACCTTC
-	-	TRBV6-1	TRBJ2-5	12	CASTDSFGTQYF	TGTGCCAGCACGGACAGTTTTGGGACCCAGTACTTC
-	-	TRBV4-1	TRBJ2-5	17	CASSQVPPLAEEETQYF	TGCGCCAGCAGCCAAGTACCCCCTTTAGCGGAGGAAGAGACCCAGTACTTC
-	few	TRBV7-2	TRBJ2-7	18	CASSPGARGRAFTYEQYF	TGTGCCAGCAGCCCAGGGGCTAGGGGCCGTGCCTTCACCTACGAGCAGTACTTC
TRBD1	-	TRBV4-1	TRBJ2-7	15	CASSQDAGQGAKQYF	TGCGCCAGCAGCCAAGATGCAGGACAGGGGGCCAAGCAGTACTTC
TRBD2	-	TRBV5-6	TRBJ2-3	16	CASSWGLAVSTDTQYF	TGTGCCAGCAGCTGGGGACTAGCGGTGAGCACAGATACGCAGTATTTT
-	-	TRBV5-6	TRBJ2-5	14	CASSLGQFEETQYF	TGTGCCAGCAGCCTTGGACAGTTCGAAGAGACCCAGTACTTC
-	-	TRBV5-1	TRBJ1-3	15	CASSLAGSSGNTIYF	TGCGCCAGCAGCTTGGCGGGGAGCTCTGGAAACACCATATATTTT
TRBD2	-	TRBV19	TRBJ2-7	13	CASASGASYEQYF	TGTGCCAGTGCTAGCGGGGCCTCCTACGAGCAGTACTTC
-	-	TRBV7-3	TRBJ2-1	14	CASSPRSSYNEQFF	TGTGCCAGCAGCCCCCGTAGCTCCTACAATGAGCAGTTCTTC
-	-	TRBV6-1	TRBJ1-2	12	CASRRTRDGYTF	TGTGCCAGCAGACGGACCAGGGATGGCTACACCTTC
-	-	TRBV7-2	TRBJ1-6	15	CASSLGQTYNSPLHF	TGTGCCAGCAGCTTAGGGCAGACTTATAATTCACCCCTCCACTTT
-	-	TRBV4-1	TRBJ2-1	20	CASSQEPLYRDLGPYNEQFF	TGCGCCAGCAGCCAAGAGCCGCTCTACAGGGACCTGGGTCCCTACAATGAGCAGTTCTTC
-	-	TRBV6-1	TRBJ2-7	13	CASSVSSSYEQYF	TGTGCCAGCAGTGTGTCGAGCTCCTACGAGCAGTACTTC
-	once	TRBV28	TRBJ2-7	12	CAVGRDSYEQYF	TGTGCCGTTGGACGGGACTCCTACGAGCAGTACTTC
-	-	TRBV7-8	TRBJ2-1	14	CASSFAGKYNEQFF	TGTGCCAGCAGCTTTGCGGGAAAATACAATGAGCAGTTCTTC
TRBD2	-	TRBV13	TRBJ2-3	15	CASSLRGGADDTQYF	TGTGCCAGCAGCTTACGCGGGGGGGCAGATGATACGCAGTATTTT
-	-	TRBV7-9	TRBJ2-5	13	CASSETGRETQYF	TGTGCCAGCAGTGAGACAGGGAGGGAGACCCAGTACTTC
TRBD1	-	TRBV5-4	TRBJ1-1	15	CASSNGTGSNTEAFF	TGTGCCAGCAGCAACGGGACAGGGTCGAACACTGAAGCTTTCTTT
-	-	TRBV25-1	TRBJ1-2	13	CASSFGLAGGYTF	TGTGCCAGCAGCTTCGGTCTTGCGGGTGGCTACACCTTC
-	-	TRBV18	TRBJ2-2	14	CASSPRTVTGELFF	TGTGCCAGCTCACCGCGGACTGTCACCGGGGAGCTGTTTTTT
TRBD1	-	TRBV5-1	TRBJ2-7	16	CASSLNLGQAAYEQYF	TGCGCCAGCAGCTTGAATCTCGGACAGGCCGCCTACGAGCAGTACTTC
TRBD1	-	TRBV19	TRBJ2-4	14	CASSMVGTGDIQYF	TGTGCCAGTAGTATGGTGGGGACAGGAGACATTCAGTACTTC
-	-	TRBV5-3	TRBJ2-4	11	CARGPKNIQYF	TGTGCCAGGGGGCCCAAAAACATTCAGTACTTC
-	-	TRBV6-6	TRBJ1-2	15	CASSYYSQTSYGYTF	TGTGCCAGCAGTTACTATTCCCAGACTAGCTATGGCTACACCTTC
TRBD1	-	TRBV7-3	TRBJ2-5	12	CASSGQEETQYF	TGTGCCAGCTCGGGACAGGAAGAGACCCAGTACTTC
-	few	TRBV28	TRBJ1-2	15	CASSSPQGFGYGYTF	TGTGCCAGCAGCTCCCCACAGGGTTTTGGCTATGGCTACACCTTC
TRBD2	-	TRBV5-1	TRBJ2-2	16	CASSPLAGENTGELFF	TGCGCCAGCAGCCCACTAGCGGGAGAGAACACCGGGGAGCTGTTTTTT
TRBD1	-	TRBV30	TRBJ1-5	15	CAWRIDRAGNQPQHF	TGTGCCTGGAGAATTGACAGGGCTGGCAATCAGCCCCAGCATTTT